This TCR beta chain was documented in a study of glioma-infiltrating T cells (dated by TCRdb to the mid-2010s). Broadly, across the study: TCR alpha- and beta-chain repertoires were sequenced from glioma tissue, non-neoplastic brain tissue and matched peripheral blood mononuclear cells. The paired cohort comprised three low-grade glioma patients, 7 or 8 primary glioblastoma patients and three non-glioma patients contributing non-neoplastic brain tissue. Each tissue-infiltrating repertoire was compared with the same patient's peripheral blood repertoire to measure divergence between tissue and blood T-cell populations. Here is what the overall study found, with its caveats: Group comparisons rested on small numbers: three non-neoplastic, three low-grade glioma and several glioblastoma patients. Very few CDR3 sequences were found to be shared between tissue and blood, and this scarcity was attributed to high CDR3 diversity and limited sampling. In non-neoplastic patients, VJ-independent divergence between tissue and blood fell below expectation, whereas in all gliomas, and especially in low-grade gliomas, the divergence rose above expectation.

The iRepertoire nested amplicon-rescue multiplex PCR (arm-PCR) platform was used to amplify TCR alpha and beta CDR3 regions from RNA. For one-step reverse transcription and amplification, about 95-450 ng of tissue mRNA or PBMC total RNA was used as input. Following bead purification, Illumina adapters were added by a secondary multiplex PCR, and the libraries were gel-purified between 200 and 400 bp. Internal 6-nucleotide barcodes were carried by the libraries and were used for demultiplexing. Libraries were sequenced on an Illumina MiSeq with 2x220 or 2x250 nucleotide paired-end reads. Concerning the study's data processing: Paired reads were merged using FLASH 1.2.11 and were aligned to the GRCh37 human genome using BWA-MEM, after which TRA and TRB reads were extracted. V and J assignment used an IMGT-derived reference of cassette sequences and CDR3 motifs that included pseudogenes. Reads were translated in three frames, and productive CDR3s were defined as those with a C...FGXG motif and no stop codons. A clonotype was defined as a unique combination of a V-J cassette pair and a CDR3 amino acid sequence. Reads were filtered by Hamming distance, thresholded by each sample's sequence error rate in mapped regions. TCRdb cleaned the public reads at Q25 with fastp, built clones with MiXCR and kept in-frame beta chains. Each record represents a unique CDR3 protein, reported with the most common genes and DNA among its rows. These V and J calls are TCRdb output, not the study's own analysis. Across this sample there are about 110,000 distinct CDR3 sequences, with under 30% seen only once. The biggest ten clones account for about 30% of the sample.

The junction carries 15 bases between V and J, which are trimmed by 2 bases and 1 base respectively. Measured from the cysteine to the phenylalanine, the CDR3 is 17 residues long. Kept here is only the CDR3 DNA, which spans 51 bases and is read in frame from base 1. Via the germline V gene (reference sequence), CDR1 is LNHDA and CDR2 SQIVND. This clonotype was picked up a small number of times. Which antigen it targets is not known. No qualities accompany the bases; no much larger clone lies one base away. This TCR came from a human donor with low-grade glioma or glioblastoma, undergoing nonglioma brain surgery, or in good health (not recorded which). The chain is made from TRBV19 and TRBJ1-5; TRBD1 is a weak D gene call, 6 bases matching. The sample consisted of glioma tissue, nonneoplastic brain tissue, or PBMCs (not recorded which). The bases are TGTGCCAGTAGTATACAGACGAAGGGACAAAGCAATCAGCCCCAGCATTTT. Its protein product is CASSIQTKGQSNQPQHF.